One and the same sample provided the 23 T cell receptor beta chains below, sequenced in a study of shared clonotypes between healthy human individuals. Assay used: immunoSEQ multiplex PCR; TCRdb lists only in-frame clones, some missing. This sample has roughly 2.5 million clones; more than 90% occur once, and the top ten carry over 0.12%. The sample comprised naive CD4+ T cells sorted from blood. Noted subset: CD45RA+ positively selected. The receptors were sampled from a man younger than 30 in good health.

This rearrangement joins TRBV12-5 to TRBJ1-1, with D hard to call. The CDR3 sequence is 17 residues long. In germline, CDR1 is LGHNT, CDR2 FRNRAP. V was pared by 3 bases and J by 1 base, with 18 bases between. The CDR3 region is CASGFLPGLRQNTEAFF. The CDR3 bases are TGTGCTAGTGGTTTTCTGCCCGGGTTACGACAGAACACTGAAGCTTTCTTT.

This chain joins TRBV7-2 and TRBJ1-1; D is perhaps TRBD1 (5 bases). Germline lookup yields CDR1 SGHTA and CDR2 FQGNSA. This CDR3 is 14 amino acids long. With 3 bases removed from V and 1 base from J, the gap between germline ends came to 9 bases. The CDR3 DNA sequence: TGTGCCAGCAGCTTTATTGGGGGGAACACTGAAGCTTTCTTT. This gives the protein CASSFIGGNTEAFF.

About this clone itself: Other DNA sequences in this sample translate to the same CDR3. This sequence joins TRBV7-2 and TRBJ2-7; 13 nucleotides agree with TRBD2. The CDR3 has 17 amino acids. Germline V CDR1 and CDR2: SGHTA, FQGNSA. The V segment lost 3 bases and the J segment 1 base; nucleotides outside the gene matches: 6. This chain's CDR3 is CASSFRLAGGFSYEQYF. CDR3 nucleotide sequence: TGTGCCAGCAGCTTTAGACTAGCGGGGGGTTTTTCCTACGAGCAGTACTTC.

The chain is built from TRBV28 and TRBJ1-1; D unresolved. This CDR3 region has 12 residues. V was shortened by 7 bases and J by 11 bases, with 17 bases between the two germline ends. Germline values: CDR1 MDHEN, CDR2 SYDVKM. In DNA, the CDR3 is TGTGCCAGCACCGACGGGCCCAGAGAGGCTTTCTTT. This translates into CASTDGPREAFF.

The chain couples TRBV2 to TRBJ2-5; D is possibly TRBD2 (5 bases). The CDR3 is 13 residues long. Trimming removed 4 bases from V and 1 base from J, with 7 bases in between. Germline values: CDR1 SNHLY, CDR2 FYNNEI. The CDR3 coding sequence is TGTGCCAGCAGTGGAGGGTCCCAAGAGACCCAGTACTTC. This encodes CASSGGSQETQYF.

This sequence joins TRBV6-5 and TRBJ1-5; D not resolved. CDR1 MNHEY and CDR2 SVGAGI come from the germline V gene. V was clipped by 5 bases and J by 0 bases, with 8 bases between them. This CDR3 comprises 14 residues. The CDR3 sequence: CASSLEYSNQPQHF. DNA of the CDR3: TGTGCCAGCAGTCTTGAGTATAGCAATCAGCCCCAGCATTTT.

The chain has TRBV7-2 and TRBJ2-5; D is perhaps TRBD1 (6 bases). Germline V gene sequence: CDR1 SGHTA, CDR2 FQGNSA. V gave up 4 bases and J gave up 3 bases, with 9 bases separating them. The CDR3 contains 13 residues. The CDR3 reads CASSYGQKETQYF. The CDR3 DNA reads as TGTGCCAGCAGCTATGGACAGAAAGAGACCCAGTACTTC.

This chain links TRBV11-2 with TRBJ2-3; perhaps TRBD2 as D (6 bases). Trimming stripped 5 bases from V and 0 bases from J, with 15 bases between. Germline lookup yields CDR1 SGHAT and CDR2 FQNNGV. This CDR3 has 16 amino acids. The CDR3 here is CASSTGGPGSTDTQYF. CDR3 nucleotide sequence: TGTGCCAGCAGCACCGGAGGGCCGGGGAGCACAGATACGCAGTATTTT.

This sequence joins TRBV19 and TRBJ1-1; the D gene is possibly TRBD1 (6 bases). The CDR3 has 14 residues. Germline V gives CDR1 LNHDA, CDR2 SQIVND (reference sequence). The V gene lost 0 bases and the J gene lost 7 bases, with 12 bases spanning the gap. DNA for the CDR3: TGTGCCAGTAGTATAGATCTATGGACAGTTGAAGCTTTCTTT. Protein product: CASSIDLWTVEAFF.

The chain has TRBV7-9 and TRBJ2-7; no firm D call. The CDR3 is 13 amino acids. The germline CDR1 and CDR2 sequences are SEHNR and FQNEAQ (reference sequence). V shed 4 bases and J shed 4 bases, with 11 bases lying between them. The CDR3 sequence is CASSSQFPYEQYF. CDR3 sequence (DNA): TGTGCCAGCAGCTCCCAGTTCCCATACGAGCAGTACTTC.

The chain has TRBV11-2 and TRBJ1-3; D uncertain. This CDR3 contains 16 residues. Germline V gives CDR1 SGHAT, CDR2 FQNNGV. Trimming shortened V by 0 bases and J by 0 bases, and 9 bases separated the two germline ends. The CDR3, as DNA: TGTGCCAGCAGCTTAGATCCCACGAACTCTGGAAACACCATATATTTT. It translates to CASSLDPTNSGNTIYF.

This chain connects TRBV18 to TRBJ2-7, with 7 bases aligning to TRBD1. Per the germline V gene, CDR1 is KGHSH and CDR2 is LQKENI. The V segment lost 1 base and the J segment 5 bases; nucleotides outside the gene matches: 8. The CDR3 loop spans 15 amino acids. For the CDR3, the DNA is TGTGCCAGCTCACCACGGGACAGCCTAAGCCACGAGCAGTACTTC. Translated: CASSPRDSLSHEQYF.

The CDR3, as DNA: TGCGCCAGCAGCAAGCTAGCGGGAGAGAACACCGGGGAGCTGTTTTTT. Translation gives CASSKLAGENTGELFF. The chain has TRBV5-1 and TRBJ2-2; 10 nucleotides align to TRBD2. Germline CDR1 and CDR2: SGHRS and YFSETQ. The trim removed 4 bases at V and 1 base at J, leaving 4 bases unmatched. There are 16 residues in the CDR3. Full variable domain (missing parts from reference TRBV5-1 and TRBJ2-2): KAGVTQTPRYLIKTRGQQVTLSCSPISGHRSVSWYQQTPGQGLQFLFEYFSETQRNKGNFPGRFSGRQFSNSRSEMNVSTLELGDSALYLCASSKLAGENTGELFFGEGSRLTVL.

The V and J genes are TRBV13 and TRBJ1-6; 8 positions match TRBD1. The length of the CDR3 is 15 residues. CDR1 is PRHDT, CDR2 FYEKMQ, per germline (reference sequence). V trimming: 5 bases; J trimming: 7 bases; junction bases outside the gene matches: 7. For the CDR3, the DNA is TGTGCCAGCAGCACAACCGGGACAGGAAATTCACCCCTCCACTTT. Amino acid sequence: CASSTTGTGNSPLHF.

V is TRBV11-2 and J is TRBJ1-3; no clear D gene. Looked up from germline, CDR1 is SGHAT and CDR2 is FQNNGV. V was pared by 8 bases and J by 4 bases, with 18 bases between. The length of the CDR3 is 15 residues. CDR3 sequence: CASRYLYGVGNTIYF. For the CDR3, the DNA is TGTGCCAGCCGATACCTTTACGGAGTGGGAAACACCATATATTTT. Together with reference TRBV11-2 and TRBJ1-3, the CDR3 gives the full variable domain: EAGVAQSPRYKIIEKRQSVAFWCNPISGHATLYWYQQILGQGPKLLIQFQNNGVVDDSQLPKDRFSAERLKGVDSTLKIQPAKLEDSAVYLCASRYLYGVGNTIYFGEGSWLTVV.

With regard to this clone: Additional DNA sequences in this sample encode the identical CDR3. The chain recombines TRBV29-1 with TRBJ2-3; D not certain. Trimming pared 5 bases from V and 0 bases from J, leaving 3 bases between. This CDR3 is 11 amino acids long. Germline CDR1 and CDR2: SQVTM and ANQGSEA. The CDR3 loop reads CSVTSTDTQYF. CDR3 DNA: TGCAGCGTTACTAGCACAGATACGCAGTATTTT.

The chain carries TRBV19 and TRBJ1-6; D is uncertain. CDR1 and CDR2 (germline): LNHDA, SQIVND (reference sequence). V shed 7 bases and J shed 8 bases, with 12 bases lying between them. CDR3 size: 13 residues. The CDR3 loop is CASKRAWDSPLHF. The CDR3, as DNA: TGTGCCAGTAAAAGGGCTTGGGATTCACCCCTCCACTTT. The complete variable domain, with remaining parts taken from reference TRBV19 and TRBJ1-6, reads DGGITQSPKYLFRKEGQNVTLSCEQNLNHDAMYWYRQDPGQGLRLIYYSQIVNDFQKGDIAEGYSVSREKKESFPLTVTSAQKNPTAFYLCASKRAWDSPLHFGNGTRLTVT.

A note on this clone: The sample carries other DNA sequences with the same CDR3. The V call is TRBV5-4, the J call TRBJ2-5, with 7 bases lining up with TRBD2. This CDR3 has 14 amino acids. Trimming removed 0 bases from V and 5 bases from J; junction bases left unmatched: 4. Germline CDR1 is SGHNT and CDR2 is YYREEE (reference sequence). CDR3 in DNA: TGTGCCAGCAGCTTGGGCGGGGGAGAGGAGACCCAGTACTTC. Translated, it gives CASSLGGGEETQYF.

The genes are TRBV18 and TRBJ1-2, with 7 bases matching TRBD1. Per germline, CDR1 KGHSH and CDR2 LQKENI. Trimming at V came to 0 bases and at J to 4 bases, leaving 5 bases not matched to a gene. The CDR3 has 15 amino acids. In DNA form, the CDR3 reads TGTGCCAGCTCACCACCGGGACAGCGGCCCTATGGCTACACCTTC. Translated: CASSPPGQRPYGYTF.

This rearrangement joins TRBV5-1 to TRBJ2-1, with TRBD2 matching 10 bases. The germline V gene has CDR1 SGHRS and CDR2 YFSETQ. Trimming at V came to 2 bases and at J to 6 bases, leaving 8 bases not matched to a gene. The CDR3 is 16 residues long. The CDR3 here is CASSFQAGGPSNEQFF. In nucleotides, the CDR3 is TGCGCCAGCAGCTTCCAAGCGGGGGGGCCGAGCAATGAGCAGTTCTTC.

The V call is TRBV5-5, the J call TRBJ2-1, with TRBD2 identical over 10 bases. The CDR3 contains 16 residues. The germline CDR1 and CDR2 sequences are SGHKS and YYEKEE (reference sequence). Trimming took 4 bases from V and 8 from J; bases not matched to a gene: 12. The CDR3 nucleotides read TGTGCCAGCAGCCCAGGTGCTAGCGGGAGTTCCTATGAGCAGTTCTTC. Its protein product is CASSPGASGSSYEQFF.

The chain joins TRBV7-9 to TRBJ1-1; 10 bases line up with TRBD1. This CDR3 contains 13 residues. The trim removed 4 bases at V and 7 bases at J, leaving 3 bases unmatched. CDR1 and CDR2 (germline): SEHNR, FQNEAQ (reference sequence). The CDR3 nucleotides are TGTGCCAGCAGCTCCGGGACAGGGGTTGAAGCTTTCTTT. Its protein is CASSSGTGVEAFF.

The chain carries TRBV5-4 and TRBJ2-2, with D possibly matching TRBD2 (6 bases). Germline CDR1 SGHNT, CDR2 YYREEE (reference sequence). CDR3 length: 16 amino acids. Trimming took off 4 bases at V and 6 bases at J, with 19 bases between the two ends. CDR3 nucleotides: TGTGCCAGCAGCAACGAGCGGGTCGGGTGGGCCGGGGAGCTGTTTTTT. This sequence encodes CASSNERVGWAGELFF.